This TCR beta chain comes out of a study of CD8 T cells in ankylosing spondylitis. Only a few counts were recorded for this clonotype. MiXCR, applied by TCRdb to the 5' RACE reads, yields one record per CDR3 protein. The data hold 300,000 to 400,000 distinct CDR3 sequences, with roughly 22% observed a single time. The CDR3 runs to 15 residues. Trimming cost V 3 bases and J 7 bases, with 18 bases left between them. Material: blood, either unsorted or a sorted T cell fraction (not recorded which). This TCR came from a male donor with ankylosing spondylitis or in good health (not recorded which). The rearrangement links TRBV12-3 or TRBV12-4 to TRBJ2-5; unclear D gene. In DNA, the CDR3 is TGTGCCAGCAGTTTGGAGATAGGTGTGGTTGGGACCCAGTACTTC. It is translated as CASSLEIGVVGTQYF.